Here is one T cell receptor beta chain with its context. Antigen specificity is unknown. TCRdb keeps only in-frame clones here, not all; method: immunoSEQ multiplex PCR. The table has about 5,000 clones, about 80% seen once. The CDR3 consists of 14 residues. Trimming pared 6 bases from V and 0 bases from J, leaving 12 bases between. Looked up from germline, CDR1 is SGHTA and CDR2 is FQGNSA. This sample was included in a study of T cells after posttransplantation cyclophosphamide. Notes on the study in general: Later blood repertoires were often dominated by clones from the donor CD8+ memory compartment. After PTCy, TRB diversity resembled that of CNI/methotrexate controls.

A marrow graft followed busulfan-fludarabine conditioning, with cyclophosphamide on days +3 and +4. J is TRBJ2-7 and V is TRBV7-2; D gene unclear. The receptor's source is a male patient between 55 and 70 years old who received an allogeneic stem cell transplant from an unrelated donor, was CMV-positive, and had no GVHD. T cells may partly derive from the graft donor. The sequenced sample was PBMCs, obtained after allogeneic stem cell transplant with posttransplant cyclophosphamide. The CDR3 protein is CASRPYESSYEQYF. CDR3 in DNA: TGTGCCAGCAGACCATATGAGAGCTCCTACGAGCAGTACTTC.